This T cell receptor beta chain was identified during a study of blood T cell repertoires in COVID-19. The data were produced by immunoSEQ multiplex PCR, yet TCRdb's version contains in-frame clones alone and is incomplete. Of roughly 290,000 clones detected, around 87% appear once; the ten largest clones hold less than 9.5%. CDR3 size: 16 residues. Germline CDR1 and CDR2: LGHDT and YNNKEL (reference sequence). J was trimmed by 7 bases and V by 6 bases; bases with no gene match: 9. The receptor comes from a woman aged 45-65 years who had recovered from COVID-19. This chain connects TRBV3-1 (or the pseudogene TRBV3-2) to TRBJ2-3, with 14 bases fitting TRBD2. Sequences were obtained from peripheral blood. DNA of the CDR3: TGTGCCAGCAGTAAACCCGGGACTAGCGGGAGAAATACGCAGTATTTT. This codes for CASSKPGTSGRNTQYF.